The entry that follows covers one T cell receptor (beta chain) sequence. The PCR made use of 60 Vbeta and 13 Jbeta primers. Assay used: immunoSEQ multiplex PCR; TCRdb lists only in-frame clones, some missing. The sample holds 110,000 to 150,000 clones, about 80% seen once. The sample is drawn from a study of cytomegalovirus exposure and HLA in healthy donors. Per the germline V gene, CDR1 is LNHDA and CDR2 is SQIVND (reference sequence). Unmatched junction bases numbered 6, after V lost 5 bases and J lost 2 bases. There are 15 residues in the CDR3. Nominal health characterized the donors when sampled, though unrecorded immune exposures were likely.

This chain joins TRBV19 and TRBJ2-3, with TRBD1 matching 8 bases. Sequencing was performed on PBMCs. The source of this sequence is a man aged 25 to 40 in good health and CMV-seronegative. The CDR3 DNA reads TGTGCCAGTAGTCCAGGGACAGGCCACACAGATACGCAGTATTTT. Protein product: CASSPGTGHTDTQYF.